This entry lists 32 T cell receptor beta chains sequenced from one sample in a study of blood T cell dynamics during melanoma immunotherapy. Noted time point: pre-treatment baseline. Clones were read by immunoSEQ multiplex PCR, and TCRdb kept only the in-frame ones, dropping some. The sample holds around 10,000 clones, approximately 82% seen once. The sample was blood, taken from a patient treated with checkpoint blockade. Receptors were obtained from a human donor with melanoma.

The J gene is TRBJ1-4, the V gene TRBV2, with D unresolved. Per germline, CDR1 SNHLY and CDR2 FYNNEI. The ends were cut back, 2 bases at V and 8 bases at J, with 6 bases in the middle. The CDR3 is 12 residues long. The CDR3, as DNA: TGTGCCAGCAGTGAAAGGCCGGAAAAACTGTTTTTT. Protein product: CASSERPEKLFF.

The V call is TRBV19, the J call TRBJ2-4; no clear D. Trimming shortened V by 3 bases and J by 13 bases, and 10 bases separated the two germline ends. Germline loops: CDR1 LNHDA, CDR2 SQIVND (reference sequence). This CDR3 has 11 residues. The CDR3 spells CASSIQQEQYF. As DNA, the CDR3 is TGTGCCAGTAGTATCCAGCAGGAACAGTACTTC. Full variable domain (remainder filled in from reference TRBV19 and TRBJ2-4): DGGITQSPKYLFRKEGQNVTLSCEQNLNHDAMYWYRQDPGQGLRLIYYSQIVNDFQKGDIAEGYSVSREKKESFPLTVTSAQKNPTAFYLCASSIQQEQYFGAGTRLSVL.

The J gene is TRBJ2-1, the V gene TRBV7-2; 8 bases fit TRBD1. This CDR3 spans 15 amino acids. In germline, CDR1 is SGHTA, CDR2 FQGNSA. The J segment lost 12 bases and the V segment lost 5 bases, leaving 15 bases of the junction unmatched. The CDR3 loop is CASSPPSAGGAGQFF. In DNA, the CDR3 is TGTGCCAGCAGCCCACCGTCGGCAGGGGGCGCCGGGCAGTTCTTC.

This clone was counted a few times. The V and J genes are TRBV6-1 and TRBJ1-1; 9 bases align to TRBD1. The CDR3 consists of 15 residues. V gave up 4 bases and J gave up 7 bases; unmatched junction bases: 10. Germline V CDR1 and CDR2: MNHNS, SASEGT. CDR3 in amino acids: CASSAPGQGWVEAFF. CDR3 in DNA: TGTGCCAGCAGTGCCCCGGGACAGGGATGGGTTGAAGCTTTCTTT.

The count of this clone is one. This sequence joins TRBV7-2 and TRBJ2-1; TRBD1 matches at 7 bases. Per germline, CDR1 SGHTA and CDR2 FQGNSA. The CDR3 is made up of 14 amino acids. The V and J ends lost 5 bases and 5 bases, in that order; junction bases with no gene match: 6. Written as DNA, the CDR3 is TGTGCCAGCAGCCCCGGGACAGCCAACAATGAGCAGTTCTTC. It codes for CASSPGTANNEQFF.

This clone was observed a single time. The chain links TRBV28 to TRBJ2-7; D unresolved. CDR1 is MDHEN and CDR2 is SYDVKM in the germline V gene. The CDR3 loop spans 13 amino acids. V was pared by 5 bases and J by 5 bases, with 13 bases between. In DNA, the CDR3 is TGTGCCAGCAGTGAATGGATGCGTCACGAGCAGTACTTC. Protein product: CASSEWMRHEQYF. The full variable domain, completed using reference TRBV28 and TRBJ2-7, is DVKVTQSSRYLVKRTGEKVFLECVQDMDHENMFWYRQDPGLGLRLIYFSYDVKMKEKGDIPEGYSVSREKKERFSLILESASTNQTSMYLCASSEWMRHEQYFGPGTRLTVT.

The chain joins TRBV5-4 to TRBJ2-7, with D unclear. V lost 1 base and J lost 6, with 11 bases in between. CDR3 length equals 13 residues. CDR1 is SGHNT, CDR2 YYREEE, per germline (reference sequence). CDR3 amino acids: CASSLSSTTEQYF. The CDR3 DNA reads TGTGCCAGCAGCTTGTCATCCACCACCGAGCAGTACTTC.

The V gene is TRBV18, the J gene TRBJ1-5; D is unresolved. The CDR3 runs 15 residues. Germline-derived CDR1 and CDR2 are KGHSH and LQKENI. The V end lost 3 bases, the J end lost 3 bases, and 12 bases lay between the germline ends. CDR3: CASSPEKGPNQPQHF. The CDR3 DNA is TGTGCCAGCTCACCCGAGAAGGGTCCCAATCAGCCCCAGCATTTT. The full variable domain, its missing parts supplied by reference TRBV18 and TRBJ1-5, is NAGVMQNPRHLVRRRGQEARLRCSPMKGHSHVYWYRQLPEEGLKFMVYLQKENIIDESGMPKERFSAEFPKEGPSILRIQQVVRGDSAAYFCASSPEKGPNQPQHFGDGTRLSIL.

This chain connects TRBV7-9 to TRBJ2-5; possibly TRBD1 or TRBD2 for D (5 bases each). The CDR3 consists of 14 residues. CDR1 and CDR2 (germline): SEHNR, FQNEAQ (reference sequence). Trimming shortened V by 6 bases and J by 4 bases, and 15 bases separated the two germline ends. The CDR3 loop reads CASRPEGRVETQYF. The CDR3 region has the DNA TGTGCCAGCAGGCCCGAGGGGCGGGTAGAGACCCAGTACTTC.

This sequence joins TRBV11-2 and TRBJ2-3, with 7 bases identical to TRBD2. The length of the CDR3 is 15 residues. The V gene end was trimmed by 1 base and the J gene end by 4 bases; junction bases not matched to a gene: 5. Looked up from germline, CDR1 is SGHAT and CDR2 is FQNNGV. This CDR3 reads CASSLAAGMPDTQYF. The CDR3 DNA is TGTGCCAGCAGCTTAGCAGCGGGGATGCCAGATACGCAGTATTTT.

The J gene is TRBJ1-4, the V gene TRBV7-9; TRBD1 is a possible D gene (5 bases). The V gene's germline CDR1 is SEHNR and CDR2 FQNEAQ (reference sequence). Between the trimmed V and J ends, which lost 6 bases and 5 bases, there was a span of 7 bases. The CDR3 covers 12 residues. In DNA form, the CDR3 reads TGTGCCAGCAGATGGACAAATGAAAAACTGTTTTTT. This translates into CASRWTNEKLFF.

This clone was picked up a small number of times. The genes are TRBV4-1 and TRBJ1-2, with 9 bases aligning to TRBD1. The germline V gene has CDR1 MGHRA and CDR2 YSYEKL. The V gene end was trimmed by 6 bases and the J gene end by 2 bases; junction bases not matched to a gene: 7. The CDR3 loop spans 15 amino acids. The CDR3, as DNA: TGCGCCAGCAGGTTACAGGGACAGGGCAACTATGGCTACACCTTC. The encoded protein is CASRLQGQGNYGYTF.

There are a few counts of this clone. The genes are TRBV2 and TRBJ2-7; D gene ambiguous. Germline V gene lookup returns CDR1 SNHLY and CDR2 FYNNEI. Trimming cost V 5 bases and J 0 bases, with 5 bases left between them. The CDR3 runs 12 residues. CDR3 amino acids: CASSFSSYEQYF. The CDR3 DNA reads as TGTGCCAGCAGTTTTAGCTCCTACGAGCAGTACTTC.

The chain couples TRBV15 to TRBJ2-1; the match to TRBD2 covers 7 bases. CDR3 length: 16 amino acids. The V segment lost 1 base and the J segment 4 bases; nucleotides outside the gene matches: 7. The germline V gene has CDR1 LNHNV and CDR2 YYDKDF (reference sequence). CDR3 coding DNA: TGTGCCACCAGCAGAGGAAGCGGGGCAATATACAATGAGCAGTTCTTC. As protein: CATSRGSGAIYNEQFF.

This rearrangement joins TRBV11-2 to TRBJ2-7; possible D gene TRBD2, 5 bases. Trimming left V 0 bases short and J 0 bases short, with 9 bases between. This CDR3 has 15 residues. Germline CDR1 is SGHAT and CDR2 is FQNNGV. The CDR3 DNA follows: TGTGCCAGCAGCTTAGAGGCTAGCAGCTCCTACGAGCAGTACTTC. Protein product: CASSLEASSSYEQYF.

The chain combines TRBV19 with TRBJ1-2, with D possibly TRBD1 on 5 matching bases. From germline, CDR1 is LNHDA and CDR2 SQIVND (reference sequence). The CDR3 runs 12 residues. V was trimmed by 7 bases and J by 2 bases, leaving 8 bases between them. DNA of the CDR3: TGTGCCAGTATGGGACCGAACTATGGCTACACCTTC. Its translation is CASMGPNYGYTF.

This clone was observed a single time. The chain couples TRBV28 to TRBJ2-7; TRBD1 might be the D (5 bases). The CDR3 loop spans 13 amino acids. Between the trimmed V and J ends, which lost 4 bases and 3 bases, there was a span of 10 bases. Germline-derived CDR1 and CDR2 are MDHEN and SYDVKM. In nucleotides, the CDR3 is TGTGCCAGCAGTTCCGGACAAGACTACGAGCAGTACTTC. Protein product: CASSSGQDYEQYF.

CDR3 sequence (DNA): TGTGCCAGCAGCCAATCGGGACAGGCCAATCAGCCCCAGCATTTT. Residues: CASSQSGQANQPQHF. The V gene is TRBV16, the J gene TRBJ1-5, with TRBD1 identical over 8 bases. The CDR3 has 15 residues. Germline V lookup: CDR1 KGHSY, CDR2 FQNENV. The ends lost 0 bases at V and 3 bases at J; junction bases unmatched: 1. The whole variable domain, remainder taken from reference TRBV16 and TRBJ1-5, is GEEVAQTPKHLVRGEGQKAKLYCAPIKGHSYVFWYQQVLKNEFKFLISFQNENVFDETGMPKERFSAKCLPNSPCSLEIQATKLEDSAVYFCASSQSGQANQPQHFGDGTRLSIL.

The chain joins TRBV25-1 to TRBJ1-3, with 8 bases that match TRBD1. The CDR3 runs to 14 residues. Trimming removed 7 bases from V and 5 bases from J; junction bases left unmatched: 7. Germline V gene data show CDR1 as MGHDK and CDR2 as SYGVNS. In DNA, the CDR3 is TGTGCCAGCACCGGGCAGGGGGCCCGAAACACCATATATTTT. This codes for CASTGQGARNTIYF.

The CDR3 loop reads CASSLGTVATNQPQHF. DNA of the CDR3: TGTGCCAGCAGCTTAGGGACCGTGGCTACCAATCAGCCCCAGCATTTT. V gene TRBV7-2 combines with J gene TRBJ1-5; no definite D call. CDR1 is SGHTA and CDR2 is FQGNSA in the germline V gene. The CDR3 has 16 amino acids. Trimming took 1 base from V and 3 from J, leaving 13 bases between them.

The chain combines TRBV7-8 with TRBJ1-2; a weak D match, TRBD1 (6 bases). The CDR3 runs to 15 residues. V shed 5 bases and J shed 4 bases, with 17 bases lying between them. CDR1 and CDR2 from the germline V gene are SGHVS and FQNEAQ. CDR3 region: CASSHSGGGPYGYTF. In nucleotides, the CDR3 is TGTGCCAGCAGCCACAGCGGGGGGGGCCCCTATGGCTACACCTTC. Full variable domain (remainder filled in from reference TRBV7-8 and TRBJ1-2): GAGVSQSPRYKVAKRGQDVALRCDPISGHVSLFWYQQALGQGPEFLTYFQNEAQLDKSGLPSDRFFAERPEGSVSTLKIQRTQQEDSAVYLCASSHSGGGPYGYTFGSGTRLTVV.

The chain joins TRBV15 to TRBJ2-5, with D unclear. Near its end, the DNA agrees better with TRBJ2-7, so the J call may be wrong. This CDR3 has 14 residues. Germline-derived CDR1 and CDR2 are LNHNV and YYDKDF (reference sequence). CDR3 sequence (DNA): TGTGCCACCAGCAGAGAAGGGCAGTCCTACGAGCAGTACTTC. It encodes CATSREGQSYEQYF.

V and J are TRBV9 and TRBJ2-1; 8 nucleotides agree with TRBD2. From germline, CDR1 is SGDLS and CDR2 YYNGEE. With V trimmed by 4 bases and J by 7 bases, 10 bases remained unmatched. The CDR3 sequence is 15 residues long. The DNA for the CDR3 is TGTGCCAGCAGCCAAGACGCGGGGGGCGGGAATGAGCAGTTCTTC. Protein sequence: CASSQDAGGGNEQFF.

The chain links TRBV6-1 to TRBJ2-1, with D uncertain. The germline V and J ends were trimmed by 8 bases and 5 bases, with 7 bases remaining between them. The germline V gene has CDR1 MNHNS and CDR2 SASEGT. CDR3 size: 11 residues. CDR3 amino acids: CASRKNNEQFF. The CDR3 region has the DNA TGTGCCAGCCGGAAAAACAATGAGCAGTTCTTC.

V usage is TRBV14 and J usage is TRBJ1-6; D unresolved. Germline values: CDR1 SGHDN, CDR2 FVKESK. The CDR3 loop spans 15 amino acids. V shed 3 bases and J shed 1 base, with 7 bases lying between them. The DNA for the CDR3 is TGTGCCAGCAGCCACAGGTCTTCCTATAATTCACCCCTCCACTTT. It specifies CASSHRSSYNSPLHF.

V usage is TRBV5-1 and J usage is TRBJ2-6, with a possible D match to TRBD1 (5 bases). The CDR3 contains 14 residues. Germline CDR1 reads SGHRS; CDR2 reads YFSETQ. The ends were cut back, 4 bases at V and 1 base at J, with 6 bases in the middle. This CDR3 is CASSAGSGANVLTF. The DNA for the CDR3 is TGCGCCAGCAGCGCAGGGTCTGGGGCCAACGTCCTGACTTTC.

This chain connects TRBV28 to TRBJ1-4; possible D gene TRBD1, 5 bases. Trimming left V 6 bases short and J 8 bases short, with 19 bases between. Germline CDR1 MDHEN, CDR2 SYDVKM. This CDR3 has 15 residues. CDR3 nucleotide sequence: TGTGCCAGCAGGACGGGGACCGCCATTATGGAAAAACTGTTTTTT. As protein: CASRTGTAIMEKLFF.

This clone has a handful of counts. CDR3 nucleotides: TGTGCCAGCAGCTTACAGGGAGTTGGCCACGAAAAACTGTTTTTT. Residues: CASSLQGVGHEKLFF. This sequence joins TRBV7-2 and TRBJ1-4; D may be TRBD1 (5 bases). CDR3 length equals 15 residues. Germline lookup yields CDR1 SGHTA and CDR2 FQGNSA. Trimming took 2 bases from V and 8 from J, leaving 15 bases between them.

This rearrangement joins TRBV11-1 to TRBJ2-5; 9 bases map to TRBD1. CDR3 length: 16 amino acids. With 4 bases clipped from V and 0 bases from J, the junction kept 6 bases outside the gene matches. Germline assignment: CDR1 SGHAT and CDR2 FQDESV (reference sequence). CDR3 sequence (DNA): TGTGCCAGCAGCTCCCCCGGGACAGGGTACCAAGAGACCCAGTACTTC. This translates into CASSSPGTGYQETQYF.

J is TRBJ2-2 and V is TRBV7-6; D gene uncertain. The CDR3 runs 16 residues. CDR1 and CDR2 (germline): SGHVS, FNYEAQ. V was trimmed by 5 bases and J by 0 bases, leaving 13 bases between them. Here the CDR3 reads CASSPVGRTNTGELFF. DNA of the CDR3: TGTGCCAGCAGCCCGGTCGGGCGGACGAACACCGGGGAGCTGTTTTTT.

The CDR3: CASSLNPGWRYGYTF. The CDR3 nucleotides read TGTGCCAGCAGCTTAAATCCGGGCTGGCGCTATGGCTACACCTTC. V is TRBV11-2 and J is TRBJ1-2; D unclear. Trimming pared 2 bases from V and 4 bases from J, leaving 14 bases between. CDR3 length equals 15 residues. Looked up from germline, CDR1 is SGHAT and CDR2 is FQNNGV.

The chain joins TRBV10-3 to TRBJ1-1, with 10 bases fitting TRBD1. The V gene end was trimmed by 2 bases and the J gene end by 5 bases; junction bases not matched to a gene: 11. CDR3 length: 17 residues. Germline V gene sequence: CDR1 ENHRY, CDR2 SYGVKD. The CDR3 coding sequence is TGTGCCATCAGTGAGCATGAGACAGGGGGCCAGGGGACTGAAGCTTTCTTT. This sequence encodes CAISEHETGGQGTEAFF.